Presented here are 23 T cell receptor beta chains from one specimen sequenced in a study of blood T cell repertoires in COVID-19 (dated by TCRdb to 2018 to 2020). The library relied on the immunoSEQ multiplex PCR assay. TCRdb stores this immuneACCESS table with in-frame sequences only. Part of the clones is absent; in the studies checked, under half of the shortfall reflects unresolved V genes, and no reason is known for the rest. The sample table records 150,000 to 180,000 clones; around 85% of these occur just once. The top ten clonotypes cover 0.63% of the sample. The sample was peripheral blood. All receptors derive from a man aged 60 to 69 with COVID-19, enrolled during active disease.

This CDR3 reads CASSQDPGGTIYF. DNA for the CDR3: TGTGCCAGCAGCCAAGATCCTGGAGGCACCATATATTTT. V and J are TRBV3-1 (or the pseudogene TRBV3-2) and TRBJ1-3; D not certain. Germline V lookup: CDR1 LGHDT, CDR2 YNNKEL (reference sequence). V gave up 0 bases and J gave up 9 bases, with 9 bases separating them. This CDR3 spans 13 amino acids.

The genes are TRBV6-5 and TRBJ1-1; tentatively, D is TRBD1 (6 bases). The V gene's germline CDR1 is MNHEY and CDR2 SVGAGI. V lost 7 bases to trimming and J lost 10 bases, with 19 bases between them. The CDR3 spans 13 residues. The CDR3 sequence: CASNRGQNWGAFF. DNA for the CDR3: TGTGCCAGCAACCGCGGACAGAACTGGGGAGCTTTCTTT.

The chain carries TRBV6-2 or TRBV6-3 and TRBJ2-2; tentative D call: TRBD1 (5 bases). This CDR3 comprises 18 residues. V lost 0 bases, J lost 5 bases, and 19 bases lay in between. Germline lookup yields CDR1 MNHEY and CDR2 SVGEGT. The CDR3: CASSYSISSRDVTGELFF. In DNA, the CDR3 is TGTGCCAGCAGTTACTCGATTTCGTCCAGGGATGTTACCGGGGAGCTGTTTTTT.

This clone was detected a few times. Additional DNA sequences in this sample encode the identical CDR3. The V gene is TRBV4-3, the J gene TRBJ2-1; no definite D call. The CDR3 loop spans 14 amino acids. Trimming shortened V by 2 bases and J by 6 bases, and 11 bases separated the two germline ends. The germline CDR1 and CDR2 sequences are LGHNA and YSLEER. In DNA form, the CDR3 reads TGCGCCAGCAGCCAACGCGGTCGTGGCAATGAGCAGTTCTTC. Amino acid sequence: CASSQRGRGNEQFF.

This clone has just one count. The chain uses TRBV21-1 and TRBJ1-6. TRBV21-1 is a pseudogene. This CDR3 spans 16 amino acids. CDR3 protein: CASSKCAAPYNSPLHF. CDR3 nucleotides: TGTGCCAGCAGCAAATGTGCAGCGCCCTATAATTCACCCCTCCACTTT.

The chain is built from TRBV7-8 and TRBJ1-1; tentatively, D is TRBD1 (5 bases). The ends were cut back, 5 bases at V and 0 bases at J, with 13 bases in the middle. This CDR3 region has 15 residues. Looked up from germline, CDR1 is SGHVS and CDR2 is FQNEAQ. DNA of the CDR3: TGTGCCAGCAGCCAGCGTGGGGGGTTGAACACTGAAGCTTTCTTT. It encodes CASSQRGGLNTEAFF.

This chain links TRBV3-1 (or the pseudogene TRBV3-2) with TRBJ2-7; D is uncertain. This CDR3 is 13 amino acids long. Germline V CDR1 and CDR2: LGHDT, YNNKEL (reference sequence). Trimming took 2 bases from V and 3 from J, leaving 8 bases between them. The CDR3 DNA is TGTGCCAGCAGCCAACTAGACGGCTACGAGCAGTACTTC. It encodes CASSQLDGYEQYF.

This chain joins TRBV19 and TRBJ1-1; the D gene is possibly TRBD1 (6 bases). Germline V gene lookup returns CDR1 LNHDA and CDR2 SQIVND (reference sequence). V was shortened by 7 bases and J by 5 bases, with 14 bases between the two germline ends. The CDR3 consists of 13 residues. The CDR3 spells CASKVGAGTEAFF. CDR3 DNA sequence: TGTGCCAGTAAAGTGGGGGCAGGGACTGAAGCTTTCTTT.

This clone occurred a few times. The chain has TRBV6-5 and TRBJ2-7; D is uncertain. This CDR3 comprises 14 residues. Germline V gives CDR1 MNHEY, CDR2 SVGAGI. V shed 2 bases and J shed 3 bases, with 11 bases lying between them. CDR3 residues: CASSYRQAYYEQYF. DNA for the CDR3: TGTGCCAGCAGTTACAGGCAGGCGTACTACGAGCAGTACTTC.

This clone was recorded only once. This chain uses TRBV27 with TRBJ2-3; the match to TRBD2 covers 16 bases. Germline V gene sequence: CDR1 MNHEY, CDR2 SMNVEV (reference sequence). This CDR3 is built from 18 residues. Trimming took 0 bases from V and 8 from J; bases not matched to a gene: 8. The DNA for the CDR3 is TGTGCCAGCAGTTTATCCTCGGGACTAGCGGGGGGGCAAGGTACGCAGTATTTT. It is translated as CASSLSSGLAGGQGTQYF.

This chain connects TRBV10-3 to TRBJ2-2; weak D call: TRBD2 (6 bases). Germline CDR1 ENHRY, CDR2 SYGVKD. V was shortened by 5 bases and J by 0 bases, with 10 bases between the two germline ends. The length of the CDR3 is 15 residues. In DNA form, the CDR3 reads TGTGCCATCAGTATGGGACTTACGAACACCGGGGAGCTGTTTTTT. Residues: CAISMGLTNTGELFF.

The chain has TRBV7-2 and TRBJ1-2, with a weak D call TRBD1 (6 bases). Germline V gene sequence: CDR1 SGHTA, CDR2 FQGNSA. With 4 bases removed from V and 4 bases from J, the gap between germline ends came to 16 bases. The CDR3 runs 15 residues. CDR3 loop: CASSSKTGRIYGYTF. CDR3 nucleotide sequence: TGTGCCAGCAGCTCGAAGACAGGACGAATCTATGGCTACACCTTC.

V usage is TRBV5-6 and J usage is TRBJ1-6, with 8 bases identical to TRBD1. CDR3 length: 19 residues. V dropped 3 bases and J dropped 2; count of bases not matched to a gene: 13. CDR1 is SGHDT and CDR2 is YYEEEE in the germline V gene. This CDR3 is CASSSQPQGAWTYNSPLHF. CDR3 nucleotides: TGTGCCAGCAGCTCACAACCTCAGGGGGCGTGGACCTATAATTCACCCCTCCACTTT.

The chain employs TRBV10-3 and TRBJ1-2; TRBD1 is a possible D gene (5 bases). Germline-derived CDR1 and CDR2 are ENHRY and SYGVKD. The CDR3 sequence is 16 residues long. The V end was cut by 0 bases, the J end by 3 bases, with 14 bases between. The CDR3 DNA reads TGTGCCATCAGTGAGTCATTGGCGGGACTTGACTATGGCTACACCTTC. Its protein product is CAISESLAGLDYGYTF.

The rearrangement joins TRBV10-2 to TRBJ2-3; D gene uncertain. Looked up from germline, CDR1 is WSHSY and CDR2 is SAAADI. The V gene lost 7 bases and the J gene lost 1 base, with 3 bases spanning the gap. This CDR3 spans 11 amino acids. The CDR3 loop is CASTGTDTQYF. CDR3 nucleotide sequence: TGCGCCAGCACCGGCACAGATACGCAGTATTTT.

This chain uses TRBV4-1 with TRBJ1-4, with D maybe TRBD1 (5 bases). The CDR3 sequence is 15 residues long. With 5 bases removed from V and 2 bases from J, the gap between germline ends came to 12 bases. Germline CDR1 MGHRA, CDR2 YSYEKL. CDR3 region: CASSRPGTTNEKLFF. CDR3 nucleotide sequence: TGCGCCAGCAGCAGACCCGGGACTACTAATGAAAAACTGTTTTTT.

CDR3 nucleotide sequence: TGTGCCACCAGTGATTTTACAACAGGGGAGGCTTTCTTT. Amino acids: CATSDFTTGEAFF. The genes are TRBV24-1 and TRBJ1-1; 7 bases line up with TRBD1. Germline V gene sequence: CDR1 KGHDR, CDR2 SFDVKD. V shed 1 base and J 11 bases; nucleotides not matched to a gene: 6. This CDR3 region has 13 residues.

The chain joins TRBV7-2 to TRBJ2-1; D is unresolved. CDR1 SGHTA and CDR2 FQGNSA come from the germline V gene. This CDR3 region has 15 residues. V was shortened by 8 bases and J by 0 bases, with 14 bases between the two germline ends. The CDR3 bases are TGTGCCAGCTTCCCCTATGAGAGCTCCTACAATGAGCAGTTCTTC. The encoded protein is CASFPYESSYNEQFF. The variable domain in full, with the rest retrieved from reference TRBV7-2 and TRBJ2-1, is GAGVSQSPSNKVTEKGKDVELRCDPISGHTALYWYRQSLGQGLEFLIYFQGNSAPDKSGLPSDRFSAERTGGSVSTLTIQRTQQEDSAVYLCASFPYESSYNEQFFGPGTRLTVL.

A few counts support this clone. CDR3 in amino acids: CASSKKDRGQPQHF. The CDR3 bases are TGTGCCAGCAGTAAGAAGGACAGGGGGCAGCCCCAGCATTTT. This chain uses TRBV6-5 with TRBJ1-5, with 10 bases matching TRBD1. The junction had 5 bases not matched to a gene; V was cut back by 5 bases and J by 7 bases. The CDR3 loop spans 14 amino acids. Germline lookup yields CDR1 MNHEY and CDR2 SVGAGI.

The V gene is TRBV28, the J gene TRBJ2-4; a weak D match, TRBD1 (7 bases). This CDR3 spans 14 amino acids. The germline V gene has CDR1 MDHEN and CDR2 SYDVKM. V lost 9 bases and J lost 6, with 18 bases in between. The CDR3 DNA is TGTGCCAGTAACTCAGGGGGGAACCTAAACATTCAGTACTTC. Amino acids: CASNSGGNLNIQYF.

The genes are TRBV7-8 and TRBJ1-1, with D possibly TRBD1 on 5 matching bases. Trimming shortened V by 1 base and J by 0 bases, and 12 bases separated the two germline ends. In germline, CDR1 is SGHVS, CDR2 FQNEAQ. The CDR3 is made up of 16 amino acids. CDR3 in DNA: TGTGCCAGCAGCTTAGTTGGTCGGGGGATGAACACTGAAGCTTTCTTT. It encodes CASSLVGRGMNTEAFF.

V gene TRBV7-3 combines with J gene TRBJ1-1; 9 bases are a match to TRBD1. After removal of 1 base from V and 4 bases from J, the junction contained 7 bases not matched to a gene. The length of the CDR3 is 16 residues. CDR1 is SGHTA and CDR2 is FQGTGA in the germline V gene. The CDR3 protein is CASSLRPQGAGTEAFF. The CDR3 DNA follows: TGTGCCAGCAGCTTAAGGCCACAGGGGGCTGGCACTGAAGCTTTCTTT.

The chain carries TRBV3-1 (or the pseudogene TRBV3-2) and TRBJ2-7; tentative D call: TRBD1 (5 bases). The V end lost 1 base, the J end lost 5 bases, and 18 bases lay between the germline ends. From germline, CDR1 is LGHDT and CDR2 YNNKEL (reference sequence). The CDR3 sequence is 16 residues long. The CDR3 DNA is TGTGCCAGCAGCCAAGTAAGGTCAGGGTATTTTGACGAGCAGTACTTC. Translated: CASSQVRSGYFDEQYF.